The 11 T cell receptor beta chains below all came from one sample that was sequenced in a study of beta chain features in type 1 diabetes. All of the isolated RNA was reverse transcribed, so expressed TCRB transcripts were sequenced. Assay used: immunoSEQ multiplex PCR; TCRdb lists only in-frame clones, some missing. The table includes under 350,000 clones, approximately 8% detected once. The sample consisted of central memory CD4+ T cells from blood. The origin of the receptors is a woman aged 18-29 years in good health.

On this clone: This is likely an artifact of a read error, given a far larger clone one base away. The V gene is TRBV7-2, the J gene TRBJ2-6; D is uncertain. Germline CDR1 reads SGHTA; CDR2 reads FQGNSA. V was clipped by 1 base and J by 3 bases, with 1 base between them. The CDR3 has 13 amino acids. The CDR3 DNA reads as TGTGCCAGCAGCTTAGTTGGGGCCAACGTCCTGACTTTC. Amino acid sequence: CASSLVGANVLTF. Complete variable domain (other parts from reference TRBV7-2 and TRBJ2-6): GAGVSQSPSNKVTEKGKDVELRCDPISGHTALYWYRQSLGQGLEFLIYFQGNSAPDKSGLPSDRFSAERTGGSVSTLTIQRTQQEDSAVYLCASSLVGANVLTFGAGSRLTVL.

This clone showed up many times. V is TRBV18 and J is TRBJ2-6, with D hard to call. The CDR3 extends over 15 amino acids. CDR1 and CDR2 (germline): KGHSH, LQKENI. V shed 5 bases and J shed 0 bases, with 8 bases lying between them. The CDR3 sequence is CASSTVPSGANVLTF. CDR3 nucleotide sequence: TGTGCCAGCTCAACGGTGCCCTCTGGGGCCAACGTCCTGACTTTC.

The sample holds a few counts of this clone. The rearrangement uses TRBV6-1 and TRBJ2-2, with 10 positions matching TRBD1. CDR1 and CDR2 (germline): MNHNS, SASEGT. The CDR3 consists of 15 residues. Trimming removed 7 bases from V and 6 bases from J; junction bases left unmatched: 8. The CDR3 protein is CASKFGTGVSGELFF. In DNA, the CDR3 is TGTGCCAGCAAATTCGGGACAGGGGTATCCGGGGAGCTGTTTTTT.

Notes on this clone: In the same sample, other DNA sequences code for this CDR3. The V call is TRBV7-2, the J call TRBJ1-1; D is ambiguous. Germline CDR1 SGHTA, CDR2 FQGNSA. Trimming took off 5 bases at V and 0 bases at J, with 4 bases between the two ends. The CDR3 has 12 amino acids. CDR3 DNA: TGTGCCAGCAGCCTGATGAACACTGAAGCTTTCTTT. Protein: CASSLMNTEAFF.

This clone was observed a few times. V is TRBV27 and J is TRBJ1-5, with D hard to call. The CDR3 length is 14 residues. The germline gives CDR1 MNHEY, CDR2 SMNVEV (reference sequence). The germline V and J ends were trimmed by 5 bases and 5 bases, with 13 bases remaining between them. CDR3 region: CASSNWRSDQPQHF. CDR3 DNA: TGTGCCAGCAGTAATTGGCGGTCTGATCAGCCCCAGCATTTT.

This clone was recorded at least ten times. The CDR3 loop is CASSMGTSGGRHEQFF. The CDR3 DNA reads TGTGCCAGCAGCATGGGGACTAGCGGGGGCCGGCATGAGCAGTTCTTC. The V gene is TRBV21-1, the J gene TRBJ2-1; the table assigns TRBD2, which was not confirmed against the DNA. TRBV21-1 is a pseudogene segment. The length of the CDR3 is 16 residues.

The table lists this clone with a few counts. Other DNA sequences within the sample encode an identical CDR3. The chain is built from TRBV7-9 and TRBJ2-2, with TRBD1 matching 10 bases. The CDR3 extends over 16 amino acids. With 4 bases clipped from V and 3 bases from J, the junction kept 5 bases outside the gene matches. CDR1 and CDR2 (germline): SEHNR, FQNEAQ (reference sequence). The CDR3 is CASSSRDRGDTGELFF. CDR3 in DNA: TGTGCCAGCAGCTCCAGGGACAGGGGAGACACCGGGGAGCTGTTTTTT.

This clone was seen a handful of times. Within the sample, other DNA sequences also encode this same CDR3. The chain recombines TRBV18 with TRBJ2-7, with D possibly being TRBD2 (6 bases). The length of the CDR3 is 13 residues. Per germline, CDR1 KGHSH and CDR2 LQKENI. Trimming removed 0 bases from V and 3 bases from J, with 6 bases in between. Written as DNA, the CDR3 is TGTGCCAGCTCACCACCGGGGGGCTACGAGCAGTACGTC. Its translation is CASSPPGGYEQYV.

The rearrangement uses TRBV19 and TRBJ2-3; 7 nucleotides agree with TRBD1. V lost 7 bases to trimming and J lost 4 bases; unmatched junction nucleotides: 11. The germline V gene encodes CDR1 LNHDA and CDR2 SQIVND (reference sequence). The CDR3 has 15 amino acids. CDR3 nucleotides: TGTGCCAGTACCGACAGGGAAAAAACCCCAGATACGCAGTATTTT. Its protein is CASTDREKTPDTQYF.

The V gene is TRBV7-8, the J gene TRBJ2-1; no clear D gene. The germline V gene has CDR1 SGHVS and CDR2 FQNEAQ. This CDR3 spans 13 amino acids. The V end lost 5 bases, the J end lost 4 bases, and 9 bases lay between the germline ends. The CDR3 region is CASSPQRYNEQFF. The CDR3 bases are TGTGCCAGCAGCCCTCAGAGATACAATGAGCAGTTCTTC.

CDR3 DNA: TGCAGTGCTAGAGGTCGATACGAGCAGTACGTC. It encodes CSARGRYEQYV. The chain joins TRBV20-1 to TRBJ2-7; D gene unclear. Deletions cut 1 base from V and 4 bases from J, with 5 bases between. Germline-derived CDR1 and CDR2 are DFQATT and SNEGSKA (reference sequence). CDR3 size: 11 residues.